This T cell receptor (beta chain) was profiled in a study of control samples from healthy donors and cancer patients. CDR1 MDHEN and CDR2 SYDVKM come from the germline V gene. V lost 6 bases and J 7 bases, leaving 12 bases between the germline ends. The CDR3 consists of 12 residues. Repertoires were generated with immunoSEQ multiplex PCR, while TCRdb's copy carries only in-frame clones and drops some. Of under 200,000 clones in the sample, roughly 91% were seen once. The V gene is TRBV28, the J gene TRBJ1-1; D is undetermined. This TCR came from a woman aged 25 to 39 in good health. Specimen: blood. CDR3: CASRSTVGEAFF. In DNA, the CDR3 is TGTGCCAGCAGATCAACGGTGGGTGAAGCTTTCTTT.